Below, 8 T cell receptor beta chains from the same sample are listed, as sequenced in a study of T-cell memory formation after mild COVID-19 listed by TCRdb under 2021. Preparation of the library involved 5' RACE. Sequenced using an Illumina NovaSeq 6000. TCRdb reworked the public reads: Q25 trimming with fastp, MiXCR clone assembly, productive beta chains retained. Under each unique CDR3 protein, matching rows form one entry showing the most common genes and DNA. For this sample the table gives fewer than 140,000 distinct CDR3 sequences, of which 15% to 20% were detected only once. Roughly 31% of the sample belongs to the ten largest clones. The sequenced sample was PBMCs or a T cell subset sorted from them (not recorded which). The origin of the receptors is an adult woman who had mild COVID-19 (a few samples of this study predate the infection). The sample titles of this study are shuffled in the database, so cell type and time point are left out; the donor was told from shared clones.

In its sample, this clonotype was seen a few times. Written as DNA, the CDR3 is TGTGCCAGCAGCTTGGGACCTAACTACGAGCAGTACTTC. As protein: CASSLGPNYEQYF. The chain couples TRBV11-2 to TRBJ2-7; possibly TRBD1 or TRBD2 for D (5 bases each). Looked up from germline, CDR1 is SGHAT and CDR2 is FQNNGV. With 3 bases removed from V and 3 bases from J, the gap between germline ends came to 9 bases. This CDR3 is 13 amino acids long.

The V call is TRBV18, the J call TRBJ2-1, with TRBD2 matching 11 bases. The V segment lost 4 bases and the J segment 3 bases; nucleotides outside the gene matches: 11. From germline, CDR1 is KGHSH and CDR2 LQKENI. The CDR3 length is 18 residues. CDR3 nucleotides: TGTGCCAGCTCACTTATGGAATCGACTAGCGGGATCTACAATGAGCAGTTCTTC. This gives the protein CASSLMESTSGIYNEQFF.

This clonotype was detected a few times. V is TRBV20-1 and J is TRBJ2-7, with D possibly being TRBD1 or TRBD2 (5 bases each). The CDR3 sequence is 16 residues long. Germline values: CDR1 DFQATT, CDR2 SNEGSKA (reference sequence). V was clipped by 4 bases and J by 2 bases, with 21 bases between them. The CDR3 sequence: CSAKPREQDIPYEQYF. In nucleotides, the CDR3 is TGCAGTGCTAAACCTCGGGAACAGGATATTCCCTACGAGCAGTACTTC.

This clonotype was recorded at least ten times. The chain's CDR3 is CSAPWVGYEQYF. CDR3 nucleotides: TGCAGTGCTCCCTGGGTTGGGTACGAGCAGTACTTC. The J gene is TRBJ2-7, the V gene TRBV20-1, with D unresolved. CDR1 is DFQATT and CDR2 is SNEGSKA in the germline V gene (reference sequence). This CDR3 has 12 amino acids. Between the trimmed V and J ends, which lost 5 bases and 4 bases, there was a span of 12 bases.

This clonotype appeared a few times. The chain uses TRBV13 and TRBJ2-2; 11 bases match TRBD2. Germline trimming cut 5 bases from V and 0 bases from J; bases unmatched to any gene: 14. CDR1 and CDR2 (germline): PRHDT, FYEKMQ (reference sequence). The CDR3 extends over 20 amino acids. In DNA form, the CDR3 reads TGTGCCAGCAGCCCCGCCCCCGGGACTAGCGGTTCCTCGAACACCGGGGAGCTGTTTTTT. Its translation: CASSPAPGTSGSSNTGELFF.

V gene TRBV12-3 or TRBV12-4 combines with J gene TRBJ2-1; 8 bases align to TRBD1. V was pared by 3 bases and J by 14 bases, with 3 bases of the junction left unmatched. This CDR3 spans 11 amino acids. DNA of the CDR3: TGTGCCAGCAGTTTTGGGACAGGCGAGTTCTTC. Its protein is CASSFGTGEFF.

Here the CDR3 DNA reads TGTGCCAGCAGCGTAGGTCGCAGGGTGGCGTTGGACACTGAAGCTTTCTTT. Its protein is CASSVGRRVALDTEAFF. This chain joins TRBV9 and TRBJ1-1; tentative D call: TRBD1 (5 bases). Trimming pared 0 bases from V and 3 bases from J, leaving 18 bases between. This CDR3 comprises 17 residues. The germline V gene has CDR1 SGDLS and CDR2 YYNGEE.

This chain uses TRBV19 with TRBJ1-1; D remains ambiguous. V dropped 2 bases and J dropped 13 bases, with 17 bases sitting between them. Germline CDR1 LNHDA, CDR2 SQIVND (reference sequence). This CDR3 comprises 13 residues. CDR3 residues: CASSILGGSDVFF. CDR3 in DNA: TGTGCCAGTAGTATATTGGGAGGCTCGGATGTTTTCTTT.